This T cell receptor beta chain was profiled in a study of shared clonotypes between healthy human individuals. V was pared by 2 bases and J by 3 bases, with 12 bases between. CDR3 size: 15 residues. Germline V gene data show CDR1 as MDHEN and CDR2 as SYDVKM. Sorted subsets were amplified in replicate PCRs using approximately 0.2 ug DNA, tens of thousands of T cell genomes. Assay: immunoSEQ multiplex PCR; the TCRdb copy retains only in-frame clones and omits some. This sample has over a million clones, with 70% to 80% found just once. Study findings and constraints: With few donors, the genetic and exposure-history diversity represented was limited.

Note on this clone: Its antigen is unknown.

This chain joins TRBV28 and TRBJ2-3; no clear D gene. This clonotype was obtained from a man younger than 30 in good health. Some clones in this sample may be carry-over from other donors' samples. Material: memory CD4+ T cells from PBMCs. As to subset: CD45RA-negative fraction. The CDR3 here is CASSLPLVTTDTQYF. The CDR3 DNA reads TGTGCCAGCAGTTTACCACTGGTGACGACAGATACGCAGTATTTT.